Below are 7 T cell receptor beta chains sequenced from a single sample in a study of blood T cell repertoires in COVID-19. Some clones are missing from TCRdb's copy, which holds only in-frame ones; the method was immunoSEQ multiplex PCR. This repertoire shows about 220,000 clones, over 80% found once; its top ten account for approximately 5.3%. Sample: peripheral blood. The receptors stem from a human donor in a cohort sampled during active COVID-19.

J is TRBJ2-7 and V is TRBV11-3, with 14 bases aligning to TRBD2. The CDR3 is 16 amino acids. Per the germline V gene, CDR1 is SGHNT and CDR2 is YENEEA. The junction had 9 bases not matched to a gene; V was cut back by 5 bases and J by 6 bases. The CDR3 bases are TGTGCCAGCAGCAAGGGGGGACTAGCGGGAGAGTTCGAGCAGTACTTC. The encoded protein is CASSKGGLAGEFEQYF.

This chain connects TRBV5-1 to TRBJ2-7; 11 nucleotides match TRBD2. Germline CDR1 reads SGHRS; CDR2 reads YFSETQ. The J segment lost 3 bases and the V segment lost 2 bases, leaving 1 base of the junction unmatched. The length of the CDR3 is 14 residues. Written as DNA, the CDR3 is TGCGCCAGCAGCTTCCTAGCGGGAGGCTACGAGCAGTACTTC. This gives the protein CASSFLAGGYEQYF.

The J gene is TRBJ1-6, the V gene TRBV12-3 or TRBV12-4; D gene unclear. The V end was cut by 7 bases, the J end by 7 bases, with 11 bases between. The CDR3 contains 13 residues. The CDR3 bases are TGTGCCAGCACCCCCCGGTTGAATTCACCCCTCCACTTT. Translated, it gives CASTPRLNSPLHF.

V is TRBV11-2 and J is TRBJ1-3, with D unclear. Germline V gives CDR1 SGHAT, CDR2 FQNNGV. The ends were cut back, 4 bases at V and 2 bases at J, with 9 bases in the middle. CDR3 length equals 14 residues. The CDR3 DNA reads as TGTGCCAGCAGCTCGGGAGGGACTGGAAACACCATATATTTT. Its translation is CASSSGGTGNTIYF.

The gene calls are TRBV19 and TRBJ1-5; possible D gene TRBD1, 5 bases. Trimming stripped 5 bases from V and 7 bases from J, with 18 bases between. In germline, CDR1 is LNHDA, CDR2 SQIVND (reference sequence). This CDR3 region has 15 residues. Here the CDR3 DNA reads TGTGCCAGTAGTGTGGGGGAGGGTTGGGGACAGCCCCAGCATTTT. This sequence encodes CASSVGEGWGQPQHF.

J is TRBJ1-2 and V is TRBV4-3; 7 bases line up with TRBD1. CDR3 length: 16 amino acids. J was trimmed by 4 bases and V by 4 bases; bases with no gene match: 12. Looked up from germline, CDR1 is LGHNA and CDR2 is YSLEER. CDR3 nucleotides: TGCGCCAGCAGCCCCCTACGTCATTCAGGGGGCTATGGCTACACCTTC. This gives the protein CASSPLRHSGGYGYTF.

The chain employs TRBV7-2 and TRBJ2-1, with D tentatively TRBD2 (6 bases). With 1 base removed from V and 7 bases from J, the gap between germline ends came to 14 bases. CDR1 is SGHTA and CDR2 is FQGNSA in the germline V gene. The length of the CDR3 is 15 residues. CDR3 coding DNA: TGTGCCAGCAGCTTAGGAGGTAGCGGCAGGAATGAGCAGTTCTTC. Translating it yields CASSLGGSGRNEQFF.